These T cell receptor beta chains were read from a single sample in a study of blood T cell repertoires in COVID-19. The protocol was immunoSEQ multiplex PCR, while the TCRdb copy is restricted to in-frame clones and leaves out a portion. The table includes about 350,000 clones, over 85% detected once. The sequencing input was peripheral blood. These receptors originate from a woman aged 55 to 70 with COVID-19, enrolled during active disease. The CDR3 runs from the conserved cysteine through the conserved F or W. Each record gives: V gene, J gene, clone size, D gene, CDR3 protein, CDR3 DNA. D genes are given only for firm matches. Clone size is not always given. Where it is, it says once, few, many or a class for expanded clones.

TRBV5-8	TRBJ1-1	-	-	CASSLERTVEAFF	TGTGCCAGCAGCTTGGAGAGGACAGTTGAAGCTTTCTTT
TRBV29-1	TRBJ2-7	-	-	CSVRGPGVGGVYEQYF	TGCAGCGTGAGGGGGCCGGGGGTTGGCGGCGTTTACGAGCAGTACTTC
TRBV2	TRBJ1-1	-	-	CASRALNTEAFF	TGTGCCAGCAGGGCTTTGAACACTGAAGCTTTCTTT
TRBV12-2	TRBJ1-2	once	-	CASRYQSGNYGYTF	TGTGCAAGTCGCTATCAATCAGGAAATTATGGCTACACCTTC
TRBV5-1	TRBJ2-2	-	TRBD2	CASSGGLAGSTGELFF	TGCGCCAGCAGCGGCGGACTAGCGGGGTCCACCGGGGAGCTGTTTTTT
TRBV6-5	TRBJ1-2	-	TRBD1	CASSYLDRDGYTF	TGTGCCAGCAGTTACCTGGACAGGGATGGCTACACCTTC
TRBV7-9	TRBJ1-1	once	-	CASLGQGGTEAFF	TGTGCTTCCCTGGGGCAGGGCGGCACTGAAGCTTTCTTT
TRBV7-6	TRBJ1-4	-	-	CASKGRVRGSSEKLFF	TGTGCCAGCAAGGGGCGGGTCAGGGGAAGCAGTGAAAAACTGTTTTTT
TRBV3-1/TRBV3-2	TRBJ2-6	-	-	CASSQDGGPGANVLTF	TGTGCCAGCAGCCAAGACGGGGGGCCTGGGGCCAACGTCCTGACTTTC
TRBV19	TRBJ1-2	once	-	CASTPGGSPNRSRGYTF	TGTGCCAGTACCCCAGGCGGGAGCCCAAATCGCTCGCGGGGCTACACCTTC
TRBV7-6	TRBJ2-3	-	TRBD1	CASSSSPWDRYTDTQYF	TGTGCCAGCAGCTCATCTCCGTGGGACAGGTACACAGATACGCAGTATTTT
TRBV18	TRBJ2-5	-	-	CASSPREGLETQYF	TGTGCCAGCTCACCACGCGAGGGCTTGGAGACCCAGTACTTC
TRBV28	TRBJ2-5	-	-	CASGGGSQETQYF	TGTGCCAGCGGTGGGGGCAGCCAAGAGACCCAGTACTTC
TRBV7-9	TRBJ1-2	-	TRBD1	CASSRWGSRGTGLDYGYTF	TGTGCCAGCAGCCGCTGGGGATCGAGAGGGACAGGTCTCGACTATGGCTACACCTTC
TRBV10-1	TRBJ1-4	-	TRBD1	CASSERTGGREKLFF	TGCGCCAGCAGTGAGAGGACAGGGGGCCGTGAAAAACTGTTTTTT
TRBV10-3	TRBJ1-6	-	TRBD1	CAIRRTGVNSPLHF	TGTGCCATCCGTCGGACAGGGGTTAATTCACCCCTCCACTTT
TRBV13	TRBJ1-1	-	-	CASSSTVKNTEAFF	TGTGCCAGCAGCTCAACAGTGAAAAACACTGAAGCTTTCTTT
TRBV28	TRBJ1-2	-	-	CASSPWTAGYTF	TGTGCCAGCAGTCCCTGGACAGCGGGCTACACCTTC
TRBV2	TRBJ1-1	-	-	CASSVSGVRSNTEAFF	TGTGCCAGCAGTGTTTCGGGGGTACGCTCGAACACTGAAGCTTTCTTT
TRBV23-1	TRBJ2-3	-	-	CASIGLGVADTQYF	TGCGCCAGCATCGGACTCGGGGTCGCAGATACGCAGTATTTT
TRBV10-3	TRBJ1-3	-	-	CAIRGAGTGNTIYF	TGTGCCATCAGGGGGGCAGGGACTGGAAACACCATATATTTT
TRBV5-8	TRBJ2-2	once	-	CASSRGSILGIGSGELFF	TGTGCCAGCAGCCGGGGGTCCATCTTAGGGATTGGTTCCGGGGAGCTGTTTTTT
TRBV5-1	TRBJ1-5	-	TRBD1	CASSLGAGGGNQPQHF	TGCGCCAGCAGCTTGGGGGCAGGGGGAGGCAATCAGCCCCAGCATTTT
TRBV9	TRBJ2-1	-	TRBD1	CASSARTGGSYNEQFF	TGTGCCAGCAGCGCCCGGACAGGGGGCTCCTACAATGAGCAGTTCTTC
TRBV11-2	TRBJ1-1	-	TRBD1	CASSPRRGHDTEAFF	TGTGCCAGCAGCCCGCGTAGGGGGCATGACACTGAAGCTTTCTTT
TRBV7-2	TRBJ1-2	-	-	CASSLAPDTPPPYGYTF	TGTGCCAGCAGCTTAGCCCCGGACACTCCTCCTCCTTATGGCTACACCTTC
TRBV5-5	TRBJ1-1	-	-	CASSLYQGRPEAFF	TGTGCCAGCAGCTTGTACCAGGGGAGACCTGAAGCTTTCTTT
TRBV5-4	TRBJ1-4	-	-	CASSLGGYNEKLFF	TGTGCCAGCAGCTTGGGCGGATATAATGAAAAACTGTTTTTT
TRBV19	TRBJ1-5	-	-	CASSASGHFNQPQHF	TGTGCCAGTAGTGCCTCGGGACACTTCAATCAGCCCCAGCATTTT
TRBV7-9	TRBJ2-5	-	-	CASSSKGANTETQYF	TGCGCCAGCAGCTCGAAAGGGGCTAATACAGAGACCCAGTACTTC
TRBV2	TRBJ1-1	once	-	CASTPQENTEAFF	TGTGCCAGCACTCCTCAGGAGAACACTGAAGCTTTCTTT
TRBV24-1	TRBJ2-5	-	-	CATSDAGKSETQYF	TGTGCCACCAGTGATGCAGGGAAGTCGGAGACCCAGTACTTC
TRBV7-2	TRBJ1-4	-	-	CASRPTRHEKLFF	TGTGCCAGCAGACCCACGAGGCATGAAAAACTGTTTTTT
TRBV25-1	TRBJ2-7	-	-	CASSGSAAQQYF	TGTGCCAGCAGTGGTTCAGCGGCGCAGCAGTACTTC
TRBV2	TRBJ1-1	-	-	CASSDTGRAFF	TGTGCCAGCAGTGACACCGGGAGGGCTTTCTTT
TRBV15	TRBJ1-4	-	-	CATRDEGVRITEKLFF	TGTGCCACCAGGGACGAAGGGGTCAGGATCACTGAAAAACTGTTTTTT
TRBV6-2/TRBV6-3	TRBJ1-1	few	-	CASSDDRRCAFF	TGTGCCAGCAGTGACGACAGAAGGTGTGCTTTCTTT
TRBV7-2	TRBJ2-7	-	-	CASSLDSLSYEQYF	TGTGCCAGCAGCTTAGACAGCCTTTCTTACGAGCAGTACTTC
TRBV3-1/TRBV3-2	TRBJ1-4	-	-	CASSQQATNEKLFF	TGTGCCAGCAGCCAACAGGCAACTAATGAAAAACTGTTTTTT
TRBV30	TRBJ2-2	-	-	CAWKRQTNTGELFF	TGTGCCTGGAAAAGACAGACGAACACCGGGGAGCTGTTTTTT
TRBV5-1	TRBJ2-1	-	-	CASSFRGLPLNEQFF	TGCGCCAGCAGCTTTAGAGGGCTGCCACTGAATGAGCAGTTCTTC
TRBV6-5	TRBJ1-3	-	TRBD1	CASSPHRGYGNTIYF	TGTGCCAGCAGTCCCCACAGGGGGTATGGAAACACCATATATTTT
TRBV9	TRBJ2-7	-	TRBD1	CASSPGQGPYYEQYF	TGTGCCAGCAGCCCAGGACAGGGCCCATACTACGAGCAGTACTTC
TRBV10-3	TRBJ1-6	-	-	CAISEGQGRSSPLHF	TGTGCCATCAGTGAGGGGCAGGGGCGAAGTTCACCCCTCCACTTT